These 18 T cell receptor beta chains were sequenced from one sample in a study of shared clonotypes between healthy human individuals (dated by TCRdb to the early 2020s). Libraries were prepared through the immunoSEQ multiplex PCR assay. Held by TCRdb, this immuneACCESS table contains in-frame sequences only and omits some clones. Under half of the omission traces to an unresolved V gene where checked; the cause of the rest is unknown. The sample table records roughly 760,000 clones; roughly 70% of these occur just once. Of the sample, about 1.8% falls within the top ten clones. The sequencing input was memory CD4+ T cells sorted from blood. The sample's cell subset or site label is to be understood as: CD45RA-negative fraction. These TCRs come from a woman aged 30 to 39 in good health.

This clone was seen a few times. The chain combines TRBV19 with TRBJ2-7, with 8 bases lining up with TRBD2. This CDR3 is 13 amino acids long. Germline CDR1 LNHDA, CDR2 SQIVND (reference sequence). V lost 2 bases to trimming and J lost 5 bases; unmatched junction nucleotides: 2. The CDR3, as DNA: TGTGCCAGTAGTATATCGGGAGGGGACGAGCAGTACTTC. This gives the protein CASSISGGDEQYF. The full variable domain, completed using reference TRBV19 and TRBJ2-7, is DGGITQSPKYLFRKEGQNVTLSCEQNLNHDAMYWYRQDPGQGLRLIYYSQIVNDFQKGDIAEGYSVSREKKESFPLTVTSAQKNPTAFYLCASSISGGDEQYFGPGTRLTVT.

Turning to this clone: The same CDR3 is also encoded by other DNA sequences in this sample. J is TRBJ1-5 and V is TRBV6-6; D not resolved. Trimming removed 5 bases at V and 4 bases at J, with 6 bases between. Germline V gene data show CDR1 as MNHNY and CDR2 as SVGAGI (reference sequence). CDR3 size: 12 residues. In nucleotides, the CDR3 is TGTGCCAGCAGTCGAGGTAATCAGCCCCAGCATTTT. Translation: CASSRGNQPQHF.

This clone showed up just once. Other DNA sequences of this sample code for an identical CDR3. V and J are TRBV7-2 and TRBJ2-2, with TRBD2 matching 7 bases. Germline trimming cut 1 base from V and 3 bases from J; bases unmatched to any gene: 2. The CDR3 covers 15 residues. Per germline, CDR1 SGHTA and CDR2 FQGNSA. The CDR3 region is CASSLGLAYTGELFF. The CDR3 coding sequence is TGTGCCAGCAGCTTAGGACTAGCCTACACCGGGGAGCTGTTTTTT.

This chain uses TRBV25-1 with TRBJ1-1; no reliable D call. Trimming took 5 bases from V and 0 from J, leaving 7 bases between them. This CDR3 is built from 13 residues. Germline V gene data show CDR1 as MGHDK and CDR2 as SYGVNS. The CDR3 protein is CASSPTMNTEAFF. CDR3 sequence (DNA): TGTGCCAGCAGTCCGACCATGAACACTGAAGCTTTCTTT.

This chain links TRBV29-1 with TRBJ2-5; a possible D gene is TRBD1 (5 bases). The germline CDR1 and CDR2 sequences are SQVTM and ANQGSEA. V was trimmed by 4 bases and J by 1 base, leaving 25 bases between them. The CDR3 sequence is 18 residues long. The CDR3 loop reads CSVVGVARLATPQETQYF. The CDR3 DNA reads TGCAGCGTTGTAGGGGTCGCCCGGCTGGCTACTCCCCAAGAGACCCAGTACTTC.

The rearrangement links TRBV18 to TRBJ1-5, with D hard to call. The V end was cut by 4 bases, the J end by 5 bases, with 9 bases between. The CDR3 covers 13 residues. Per the germline V gene, CDR1 is KGHSH and CDR2 is LQKENI. This CDR3 is CASSLEGDQPQHF. In DNA form, the CDR3 reads TGTGCCAGCTCACTGGAAGGCGATCAGCCCCAGCATTTT.

The chain employs TRBV5-1 and TRBJ2-3, with D possibly being TRBD2 (6 bases). Trimming removed 4 bases at V and 0 bases at J, with 15 bases between. Germline CDR1 reads SGHRS; CDR2 reads YFSETQ. There are 16 residues in the CDR3. CDR3 bases: TGCGCCAGCAGCCCGTTAGCGGAACATAGCACAGATACGCAGTATTTT. This gives the protein CASSPLAEHSTDTQYF.

The V and J genes are TRBV7-3 and TRBJ2-3; tentatively, D is TRBD2 (6 bases). This CDR3 spans 14 amino acids. V gave up 5 bases and J gave up 0 bases, with 9 bases separating them. Germline V CDR1 and CDR2: SGHTA, FQGTGA. CDR3 sequence reads: CASSPEGSTDTQYF. CDR3 bases: TGTGCCAGCAGCCCGGAGGGTAGCACAGATACGCAGTATTTT. Complete variable domain (other parts from reference TRBV7-3 and TRBJ2-3): GAGVSQTPSNKVTEKGKYVELRCDPISGHTALYWYRQSLGQGPEFLIYFQGTGAADDSGLPNDRFFAVRPEGSVSTLKIQRTERGDSAVYLCASSPEGSTDTQYFGPGTRLTVL.

The genes are TRBV27 and TRBJ1-3; D possibly corresponds to TRBD1 (6 bases). Germline lookup yields CDR1 MNHEY and CDR2 SMNVEV (reference sequence). This CDR3 is built from 18 residues. V was cut by 3 bases and J by 7 bases, with 25 bases left in between. This CDR3 is CASSFVPPLRTAWNTIYF. DNA for the CDR3: TGTGCCAGCAGTTTCGTTCCACCTTTAAGGACAGCCTGGAACACCATATATTTT.

This clone appeared once. This rearrangement joins TRBV18 to TRBJ1-5; TRBD1 agrees at 8 bases. Germline values: CDR1 KGHSH, CDR2 LQKENI. The CDR3 totals 14 residues. V shed 6 bases and J 4 bases; nucleotides not matched to a gene: 5. The CDR3 sequence is CASSPGGWNQPQHF. CDR3 DNA sequence: TGTGCCAGCTCTCCAGGGGGCTGGAATCAGCCCCAGCATTTT.

Many counts were recorded for this clone. V and J are TRBV5-6 and TRBJ2-5; perhaps TRBD1 as D (6 bases). The CDR3 consists of 14 residues. The V and J ends lost 2 bases and 9 bases respectively, with 17 bases between them. CDR1 is SGHDT and CDR2 is YYEEEE in the germline V gene. CDR3 loop: CASSLRAPKGAQYF. As DNA, the CDR3 is TGTGCCAGCAGCTTAAGGGCTCCTAAGGGGGCCCAGTACTTC.

The V call is TRBV28, the J call TRBJ2-5, with no clear D. Germline V lookup: CDR1 MDHEN, CDR2 SYDVKM. There are 15 residues in the CDR3. V was trimmed by 0 bases and J by 0 bases, leaving 8 bases between them. The CDR3 here is CASSLWGRYQETQYF. The DNA of the CDR3 is TGTGCCAGCAGTTTATGGGGCAGGTACCAAGAGACCCAGTACTTC. Together with reference TRBV28 and TRBJ2-5, the CDR3 gives the full variable domain: DVKVTQSSRYLVKRTGEKVFLECVQDMDHENMFWYRQDPGLGLRLIYFSYDVKMKEKGDIPEGYSVSREKKERFSLILESASTNQTSMYLCASSLWGRYQETQYFGPGTRLLVL.

V gene TRBV6-5 combines with J gene TRBJ1-3; unclear D gene. The germline V and J ends were trimmed by 6 bases and 7 bases, with 7 bases remaining between them. Germline assignment: CDR1 MNHEY and CDR2 SVGAGI. The CDR3 has 11 residues. CDR3 protein: CASSLSNTIYF. The CDR3 nucleotides are TGTGCCAGCAGCCTCTCTAACACCATATATTTT.

This rearrangement joins TRBV11-2 to TRBJ2-7, with TRBD2 as a possible D gene (6 bases). Germline V gene lookup returns CDR1 SGHAT and CDR2 FQNNGV. This CDR3 contains 14 residues. Trimming left V 4 bases short and J 7 bases short, with 17 bases between. CDR3 nucleotide sequence: TGTGCCAGCAGCTCTGGGACTGGCAGAGTTGAGCAGTACTTC. Translating it yields CASSSGTGRVEQYF.

This clone came up once. The chain recombines TRBV2 with TRBJ2-3, with 7 bases lining up with TRBD2. The V gene's germline CDR1 is SNHLY and CDR2 FYNNEI. The CDR3 loop spans 15 amino acids. V was pared by 7 bases and J by 2 bases, with 9 bases of the junction left unmatched. In DNA, the CDR3 is TGTGCCAGCAACGGCGGGAGAGGATCCACAGATACGCAGTATTTT. The encoded protein is CASNGGRGSTDTQYF. The variable domain in full, completed from reference TRBV2 and TRBJ2-3, reads EPEVTQTPSHQVTQMGQEVILRCVPISNHLYFYWYRQILGQKVEFLVSFYNNEISEKSEIFDDQFSVERPDGSNFTLKIRSTKLEDSAMYFCASNGGRGSTDTQYFGPGTRLTVL.

Comments on this clone: A single base is all that separates this from a far larger clone, so a read error is likely. Other DNA sequences from this sample encode an identical CDR3 as well. This rearrangement joins TRBV5-1 to TRBJ1-2, with D tentatively TRBD1 (6 bases). Trimming stripped 0 bases from V and 3 bases from J, with 12 bases between. Germline lookup yields CDR1 SGHRS and CDR2 YFSETQ. The length of the CDR3 is 15 residues. CDR3 nucleotide sequence: TGCGCCAGCAGCTTGGATTCCCAGGGGCACTATGGCTACACCTTC. As protein: CASSLDSQGHYGYTF.

The V gene is TRBV2, the J gene TRBJ2-7; tentatively, D is TRBD1 or TRBD2 (5 bases each). With 6 bases removed from V and 4 bases from J, the gap between germline ends came to 10 bases. Germline V gene lookup returns CDR1 SNHLY and CDR2 FYNNEI. The CDR3 has 12 amino acids. CDR3: CASRGDRYEQYF. DNA of the CDR3: TGTGCCAGCAGGGGAGACAGATACGAGCAGTACTTC.

This chain connects TRBV4-2 to TRBJ1-5, with 7 bases aligning to TRBD1. The J segment lost 3 bases and the V segment lost 4 bases, leaving 6 bases of the junction unmatched. This CDR3 is 15 amino acids long. Germline CDR1 reads LGHNA; CDR2 reads YNFKEQ. The CDR3 is CASSRQTGPNQPQHF. For the CDR3, the DNA is TGTGCCAGCAGCCGCCAGACAGGGCCCAATCAGCCCCAGCATTTT.